Below, 15 T cell receptor beta chains from the same sample are listed, as sequenced in a study of vaccination and CD4 T cells after COVID-19. Documented treatment: approximately 10-day PBMC culture with coronavirus spike peptide pools or control peptides (ViraFEST assay). From the unexposed donor, CD4+ T cells were collected ahead of the COVID-19 pandemic (2011-2018). These TCRs are of unknown antigen specificity. The Oncomine TCR Beta short-read assay generated sequence data from the DNA of cultured CD4+ T cells. Extraction of genomic DNA was performed on cultured CD4+ T cells. TCRdb analysed the PCR reads with MiXCR anew, one entry per CDR3 protein. In the table there are around 9,000 distinct CDR3 sequences, roughly a third of which are singletons. Sequencing was performed on CD4+ T cells from blood, cultured in vitro. The receptors derive from a human donor in good health.

The chain links TRBV28 to TRBJ1-2, with D perhaps matching TRBD1 (5 bases). The V and J ends lost 8 bases and 0 bases respectively, with 19 bases between them. This CDR3 has 16 residues. Germline CDR1 is MDHEN and CDR2 is SYDVKM. CDR3 in amino acids: CASALEGPEANYGYTF. The CDR3, as DNA: TGTGCCAGCGCCTTGGAGGGGCCTGAAGCTAACTATGGCTACACCTTC.

The chain employs TRBV19 and TRBJ2-7, with D perhaps TRBD1 or TRBD2 (7 bases each). Deletions cut 3 bases from V and 5 bases from J, with 17 bases between. The CDR3 has 15 amino acids. CDR1 and CDR2 (germline): LNHDA, SQIVND (reference sequence). The CDR3 DNA sequence: TGTGCCAGTAGTATGGGGCAGGGGGGGCTCAACGAGCAGTACTTC. It is translated as CASSMGQGGLNEQYF.

The rearrangement uses TRBV7-9 and TRBJ2-5; 9 bases are a match to TRBD1. Per germline, CDR1 SEHNR and CDR2 FQNEAQ (reference sequence). The CDR3 covers 15 residues. The V and J ends lost 3 bases and 3 bases, in that order; junction bases with no gene match: 5. The CDR3 DNA reads TGTGCCAGCAGCTTCGGACAGGGGCTGAAAGAGACCCAGTACTTC. Protein sequence: CASSFGQGLKETQYF.

CDR3 coding DNA: TGTGCCAGCAGGGGGGCCGCACAGGGGCATCAGCCCCAGCATTTT. It codes for CASRGAAQGHQPQHF. This chain joins TRBV12-3 or TRBV12-4 and TRBJ1-5; 7 nucleotides match TRBD1. This CDR3 contains 15 residues. V lost 6 bases, J lost 5 bases, and 10 bases stayed unmatched.

This clonotype came up once. The chain employs TRBV5-5 and TRBJ1-5, with D maybe TRBD1 (6 bases). The CDR3 loop spans 13 amino acids. The V end was cut by 4 bases, the J end by 5 bases, with 10 bases between. CDR1 is SGHKS and CDR2 is YYEKEE in the germline V gene (reference sequence). DNA for the CDR3: TGTGCCAGCAGCAGGGACACCTATCAGCCCCAGCATTTT. The encoded protein is CASSRDTYQPQHF. Together with reference TRBV5-5 and TRBJ1-5, the CDR3 gives the full variable domain: DAGVTQSPTHLIKTRGQQVTLRCSPISGHKSVSWYQQVLGQGPQFIFQYYEKEERGRGNFPDRFSARQFPNYSSELNVNALLLGDSALYLCASSRDTYQPQHFGDGTRLSIL.

This chain links TRBV5-6 with TRBJ1-5; 9 positions agree with TRBD1. CDR1 is SGHDT and CDR2 is YYEEEE in the germline V gene. The CDR3 length is 16 residues. V lost 3 bases, J lost 7 bases, and 11 bases stayed unmatched. The chain's CDR3 is CASSYGRGTGLQPQHF. The CDR3 bases are TGTGCCAGCAGCTACGGGCGGGGGACAGGGTTACAGCCCCAGCATTTT.

The chain is built from TRBV15 and TRBJ1-2; D perhaps matches TRBD1 (5 bases). V was cut by 3 bases and J by 12 bases, with 26 bases left in between. CDR1 is LNHNV and CDR2 is YYDKDF in the germline V gene (reference sequence). This CDR3 has 16 residues. Here the CDR3 DNA reads TGTGCCACCAGCAGCACAAACCCCACCCAGGGCGGTGGGGACACCTTC. Protein: CATSSTNPTQGGGDTF.

J is TRBJ1-5 and V is TRBV5-1, with D tentatively TRBD1 (6 bases). The CDR3 runs 13 residues. V dropped 0 bases and J dropped 7 bases, with 8 bases sitting between them. Looked up from germline, CDR1 is SGHRS and CDR2 is YFSETQ. Written as DNA, the CDR3 is TGCGCCAGCAGCTTGGGGGGGCAACAGCCCCAGCATTTT. Residues: CASSLGGQQPQHF.

The chain carries TRBV7-3 and TRBJ2-1; TRBD1 matches 9 bases. V shed 1 base and J 6 bases; nucleotides not matched to a gene: 4. The CDR3 loop spans 15 amino acids. Germline CDR1 and CDR2: SGHTA and FQGTGA. As DNA, the CDR3 is TGTGCCAGCAGCTTAAATCTGGGACAGGGCAATGAGCAGTTCTTC. This codes for CASSLNLGQGNEQFF.

In its sample, this clonotype was seen a few times. The chain uses TRBV7-9 and TRBJ2-7; the D gene is possibly TRBD1 (5 bases). CDR1 is SEHNR and CDR2 is FQNEAQ in the germline V gene (reference sequence). CDR3 length equals 16 residues. V was trimmed by 5 bases and J by 6 bases, leaving 23 bases between them. CDR3 sequence (DNA): TGTGCCAGCAGCCTACCTTCGGTCAGGGAACCGATCGAGCAGTACTTC. Protein product: CASSLPSVREPIEQYF.

This clonotype appeared once. This chain uses TRBV20-1 with TRBJ2-1; possibly TRBD2 for D (6 bases). Germline values: CDR1 DFQATT, CDR2 SNEGSKA (reference sequence). V lost 6 bases and J 1 base, leaving 10 bases between the germline ends. This CDR3 spans 13 amino acids. The CDR3, as DNA: TGCAGTGCCCCCGGACTATCCTACAATGAGCAGTTCTTC. Amino acids: CSAPGLSYNEQFF.

The rearrangement uses TRBV7-9 and TRBJ2-2; 8 bases line up with TRBD2. This CDR3 is built from 16 residues. Germline values: CDR1 SEHNR, CDR2 FQNEAQ (reference sequence). Unmatched junction bases numbered 9, after V lost 5 bases and J lost 4 bases. The CDR3 region has the DNA TGTGCCAGCAGCACCCGAGGAGCGGGGGCCACCGGGGAGCTGTTTTTT. Protein: CASSTRGAGATGELFF.

This clonotype has a handful of counts. The V gene is TRBV7-2, the J gene TRBJ1-1; no reliable D call. CDR1 and CDR2 (germline): SGHTA, FQGNSA. This CDR3 is 15 amino acids long. Trimming removed 2 bases from V and 3 bases from J, with 13 bases in between. CDR3 amino acids: CASSLSRFGYTEAFF. The CDR3 bases are TGTGCCAGCAGCTTATCTAGGTTCGGGTACACTGAAGCTTTCTTT.

Only a few counts were recorded for this clonotype. This rearrangement joins TRBV19 to TRBJ1-2; 8 positions agree with TRBD1. The CDR3 sequence is 13 residues long. The J segment lost 4 bases and the V segment lost 6 bases, leaving 4 bases of the junction unmatched. Germline CDR1 reads LNHDA; CDR2 reads SQIVND (reference sequence). Here the CDR3 reads CASRRGQAYGYTF. The CDR3, as DNA: TGTGCCAGTAGGCGGGGACAGGCCTATGGCTACACCTTC.

This clonotype was seen more than once but under ten times. This chain uses TRBV20-1 with TRBJ2-7; no definite D call. The germline V gene encodes CDR1 DFQATT and CDR2 SNEGSKA (reference sequence). This CDR3 is 12 amino acids long. In DNA, the CDR3 is TGCAGCGCGAGCCTAGATCACTACGAGCAGTACTTC. It encodes CSASLDHYEQYF.